This T cell receptor (beta chain) came from a study of tumor-infiltrating lymphocytes in primary liver carcinoma. Study at large: The patients, men and women alike, were aged 30 to 69 years. Measuring roughly 4.2 to 10 cm across, the tumors were staged as T1-T3 N0M0. Broader study findings: Comparison of CD4+ and CD8+ repertoires was precluded by bulk unsorted samples.

Reverse transcription of 500 ng total RNA with a constant-region primer produced TCR beta cDNA. For TCR beta, libraries were produced by three nested multiplex PCR rounds using slightly modified ARM-PCR. Researchers ran the first two PCR rounds for around 10 cycles each with TRBV1-TRBV30 forward primers and a C-beta reverse primer. TCRdb reanalysed the multiplex PCR reads using MiXCR and keeps one entry per CDR3 protein. The table shows hundreds of thousands of distinct CDR3 sequences, with around three fifths occurring only once. For this clonotype: The antigen is unknown.

Blood RNA originated from unsorted whole blood, with germline DNA additionally extracted. The germline V gene encodes CDR1 SEHNR and CDR2 FQNEAQ (reference sequence). J was trimmed by 5 bases and V by 5 bases; bases with no gene match: 19. This CDR3 spans 19 amino acids. This chain joins TRBV7-9 and TRBJ1-5; 9 nucleotides agree with TRBD1. The clonotype originates from a woman aged 30 to 39 with primary liver carcinoma and hepatitis B virus infection. The sequenced material came from peripheral blood. The DNA of the CDR3 is TGTGCCAGCAGCCACCACTCCGGGACAGGGAAAGGGAGAGATCAGCCCCAGCATTTT. Its protein is CASSHHSGTGKGRDQPQHF.